The next 11 T cell receptor beta chains were all read from a single sample in a study of patients and donors after allogeneic stem cell transplantation. Each CDR3 protein is one row after TCRdb ran MiXCR on the RT-PCR reads. The sample contains 65,000 to 80,000 distinct CDR3 sequences, about 30% of which appear only once. The sequenced sample was blood, either unsorted or a sorted T cell fraction (not recorded which). Every receptor here comes from a human donor who was either an allogeneic HSCT recipient or a stem cell or donor lymphocyte infusion donor (not recorded which). It is not recorded whose cells these are; they may come from a transplant donor.

This clonotype was seen just once. The chain uses TRBV4-3 and TRBJ2-7, with 8 bases matching TRBD1. The CDR3 consists of 15 residues. Germline-derived CDR1 and CDR2 are LGHNA and YSLEER. J gave up 6 bases and V 0 bases, and 7 bases lay outside the gene matches. This CDR3 is CASSQDFGQGLEQYF. CDR3 DNA sequence: TGCGCCAGCAGCCAAGATTTCGGACAGGGCCTCGAGCAGTACTTC.

The table lists this clonotype with a few counts. The chain links TRBV29-1 to TRBJ1-2; D unresolved. In germline, CDR1 is SQVTM, CDR2 ANQGSEA. V lost 3 bases to trimming and J lost 4 bases, with 9 bases between them. This CDR3 is built from 12 residues. The CDR3 sequence is CSVDRLGYGYTF. Here the CDR3 DNA reads TGCAGCGTTGATCGTCTCGGCTATGGCTACACCTTC.

This chain uses TRBV7-6 with TRBJ2-1; TRBD2 aligns across 10 bases. The V gene end was trimmed by 3 bases and the J gene end by 6 bases; junction bases not matched to a gene: 14. This CDR3 contains 18 residues. Per the germline V gene, CDR1 is SGHVS and CDR2 is FNYEAQ. The CDR3 protein is CASSFRAGGLGHFNEQFF. CDR3 bases: TGTGCCAGCAGCTTTCGAGCGGGAGGGTTGGGGCATTTCAATGAGCAGTTCTTC.

This rearrangement joins TRBV4-1 to TRBJ2-7; no clear D. This CDR3 comprises 13 residues. V lost 2 bases and J lost 6, with 11 bases in between. Germline V gene sequence: CDR1 MGHRA, CDR2 YSYEKL. CDR3 bases: TGCGCCAGCAGCCAAAACCCTGGTGGCGAGCAGTACTTC. This gives the protein CASSQNPGGEQYF.

This clonotype was counted a few times. The chain combines TRBV5-1 with TRBJ2-7; D gene ambiguous. V lost 0 bases to trimming and J lost 7 bases, with 14 bases between them. Germline loops: CDR1 SGHRS, CDR2 YFSETQ. This CDR3 comprises 14 residues. The CDR3 nucleotides are TGCGCCAGCAGCTTGGAGGCAGCCTACCCAGAGCAGTACTTC. It codes for CASSLEAAYPEQYF. The variable domain in full, with the rest retrieved from reference TRBV5-1 and TRBJ2-7, is KAGVTQTPRYLIKTRGQQVTLSCSPISGHRSVSWYQQTPGQGLQFLFEYFSETQRNKGNFPGRFSGRQFSNSRSEMNVSTLELGDSALYLCASSLEAAYPEQYFGPGTRLTVT.

This clonotype has only a few counts. The chain recombines TRBV6-2 or TRBV6-3 with TRBJ2-2, with D tentatively TRBD2 (5 bases). The CDR3 extends over 14 amino acids. V lost 0 bases and J lost 5, with 7 bases in between. CDR1 is MNHEY, CDR2 SVGEGT, per germline. CDR3: CASSYSGATGELFF. The CDR3 nucleotides are TGTGCCAGCAGTTACTCGGGAGCTACCGGGGAGCTGTTTTTT.

V and J are TRBV5-1 and TRBJ2-2; 7 nucleotides line up with TRBD1. Germline trimming cut 0 bases from V and 6 bases from J; bases unmatched to any gene: 2. The CDR3 has 14 residues. The germline V gene has CDR1 SGHRS and CDR2 YFSETQ. Here the CDR3 DNA reads TGCGCCAGCAGCTTGGGACAGGGCTCCGGGGAGCTGTTTTTT. This codes for CASSLGQGSGELFF.

This clonotype was seen a few times. The chain is built from TRBV5-1 and TRBJ2-2, with D tentatively TRBD2 (6 bases). The CDR3 covers 14 residues. The V end lost 7 bases, the J end lost 5 bases, and 15 bases lay between the germline ends. In germline, CDR1 is SGHRS, CDR2 YFSETQ. The CDR3 DNA follows: TGCGCCAGCCGAGTGTCAGGGAGGACCGGGGAGCTGTTTTTT. The encoded protein is CASRVSGRTGELFF.

This chain uses TRBV13 with TRBJ2-3; 8 bases align to TRBD2. This CDR3 has 17 residues. CDR1 PRHDT and CDR2 FYEKMQ come from the germline V gene (reference sequence). With V trimmed by 2 bases and J by 6 bases, 13 bases remained unmatched. The CDR3 region has the DNA TGTGCCAGCAGCTTACTGATGCGGGGGGACCTCGGGGATACGCAGTATTTT. It yields the protein CASSLLMRGDLGDTQYF.

This clonotype came up a few times. The chain employs TRBV20-1 and TRBJ1-2; possibly TRBD1 for D (6 bases). The CDR3 is made up of 12 amino acids. The germline CDR1 and CDR2 sequences are DFQATT and SNEGSKA (reference sequence). CDR3 coding DNA: TGCAGCGGCTACAGGGAGGGCTATGGCTACACCTTC. It specifies CSGYREGYGYTF.

In its sample, this clonotype was seen a few times. The rearrangement joins TRBV29-1 to TRBJ1-2; D is unclear. Per germline, CDR1 SQVTM and CDR2 ANQGSEA. CDR3 length equals 12 residues. Deletions cut 3 bases from V and 8 bases from J, with 13 bases between. The CDR3 DNA follows: TGCAGCGTTGATCACGCCACGACCGGCTACACCTTC. Translated, it gives CSVDHATTGYTF.